A single sample gave rise to the 5 T cell receptor beta chains below, sequenced in a study of cytomegalovirus exposure and HLA in healthy donors (dated by TCRdb to 2016 to 2017). The method behind the library was the immunoSEQ multiplex PCR assay. TCRdb retrieved this table from immuneACCESS and kept in-frame rearrangements only. Not all clones are present; in checked studies, unresolved V genes account for under half, and no reason is known for the remainder. Present in this sample are 130,000 to 150,000 clones, about nine tenths of which were seen just once. 2.9% of the sample lies in the top ten. Sample: PBMCs. These receptor sequences come from a man aged 18-30 years in good health and CMV-seronegative.

The chain employs TRBV6-1 and TRBJ2-5; perhaps TRBD1 as D (6 bases). Trimming shortened V by 6 bases and J by 2 bases, and 16 bases separated the two germline ends. Germline lookup yields CDR1 MNHNS and CDR2 SASEGT. This CDR3 has 15 residues. The CDR3 bases are TGTGCCAGCAGCCGAACCGGGACACATCAAGAGACCCAGTACTTC. Residues: CASSRTGTHQETQYF.

The table lists this clone with a count of one. The chain employs TRBV7-9 and TRBJ2-1; 9 positions agree with TRBD1. The V gene's germline CDR1 is SEHNR and CDR2 FQNEAQ (reference sequence). The ends lost 6 bases at V and 8 bases at J; junction bases unmatched: 8. The CDR3 spans 14 residues. CDR3 loop: CASRGTGSSHEQFF. The CDR3, as DNA: TGTGCCAGCAGGGGGACAGGGAGTTCCCATGAGCAGTTCTTC.

V gene TRBV18 combines with J gene TRBJ1-6; D might be TRBD1 (5 bases). Per germline, CDR1 KGHSH and CDR2 LQKENI. There are 16 residues in the CDR3. Between the trimmed V and J ends, which lost 4 bases and 7 bases, there was a span of 17 bases. The CDR3 region is CASSLGSGPNNSPLHF. The DNA of the CDR3 is TGTGCCAGCTCACTCGGATCAGGGCCGAACAATTCACCCCTCCACTTT.

The chain carries TRBV30 and TRBJ2-7; D might be TRBD2 (5 bases). The CDR3 loop spans 16 amino acids. Trimming left V 1 base short and J 2 bases short, with 18 bases between. CDR1 GTSNPN and CDR2 SVGIG come from the germline V gene (reference sequence). The CDR3 reads CAWSEIVGLRAYEQYF. Here the CDR3 DNA reads TGTGCCTGGAGTGAAATTGTGGGCCTGAGGGCCTACGAGCAGTACTTC.

This chain connects TRBV10-3 to TRBJ2-1, with 7 bases that match TRBD1. The CDR3 length is 16 residues. After removal of 4 bases from V and 0 bases from J, the junction contained 6 bases not matched to a gene. The germline V gene has CDR1 ENHRY and CDR2 SYGVKD. The CDR3 sequence: CAISGLTGTSYNEQFF. The CDR3 bases are TGTGCCATCAGTGGTTTGACAGGGACCTCCTACAATGAGCAGTTCTTC.